These 7 T cell receptor beta chains came from one sample sequenced in a study of CD8 T cells in ankylosing spondylitis. Antigens for these TCRs are unknown. Broader study findings: It appeared that ankylosing spondylitis blood was characterized by a TCR beta motif of fewer than ten highly homologous variants.

TCRdb used MiXCR to reprocess the 5' RACE reads, holding one entry per CDR3 protein. The sample has just under 550,000 distinct CDR3 sequences, roughly 12% seen once. The specimen was blood, either unsorted or a sorted T cell fraction (not recorded which). These receptors all come from a male donor with ankylosing spondylitis.

This clonotype was counted a few times. This chain uses TRBV15 with TRBJ1-1; D is uncertain. This CDR3 contains 17 residues. Germline V CDR1 and CDR2: LNHNV, YYDKDF (reference sequence). Trimming left V 0 bases short and J 2 bases short, with 16 bases between. This CDR3 is CATSRDLGLGSNTEAFF. As DNA, the CDR3 is TGTGCCACCAGCAGAGATCTCGGTCTTGGCAGCAACACTGAAGCTTTCTTT.

The V call is TRBV18, the J call TRBJ1-4; D perhaps matches TRBD1 (6 bases). The V gene's germline CDR1 is KGHSH and CDR2 LQKENI. This CDR3 spans 14 amino acids. Trimming shortened V by 4 bases and J by 2 bases, and 8 bases separated the two germline ends. The chain's CDR3 is CASSQDRTNEKLFF. The CDR3 coding sequence is TGTGCCAGCTCACAAGACAGGACTAATGAAAAACTGTTTTTT.

This clonotype has a handful of counts. This CDR3 reads CASSPGGSGAFF. The DNA of the CDR3 is TGTGCCAGCAGCCCTGGGGGTTCGGGAGCTTTCTTT. The chain links TRBV12-3 or TRBV12-4 to TRBJ1-1, with D tentatively TRBD1 (5 bases). V was clipped by 6 bases and J by 10 bases, with 15 bases between them. The CDR3 is made up of 12 amino acids.

The chain couples TRBV7-2 to TRBJ2-5; 13 positions agree with TRBD2. The CDR3 is 15 amino acids. CDR1 is SGHTA, CDR2 FQGNSA, per germline. V lost 6 bases, J lost 3 bases, and 4 bases stayed unmatched. The CDR3 loop reads CASRATSGGKETQYF. In DNA form, the CDR3 reads TGTGCCAGCAGGGCGACTAGCGGGGGGAAAGAGACCCAGTACTTC.

The chain has TRBV5-1 and TRBJ1-1; no definite D call. V dropped 0 bases and J dropped 7 bases, with 13 bases sitting between them. Germline V gene lookup returns CDR1 SGHRS and CDR2 YFSETQ. The CDR3 sequence is 14 residues long. For the CDR3, the DNA is TGCGCCAGCAGCTTGGAACAGTTTACAAGTGAAGCTTTCTTT. Protein sequence: CASSLEQFTSEAFF.

This clonotype was counted only a few times. The genes are TRBV5-5 and TRBJ2-1; either TRBD1 or TRBD2 may supply D (5 bases each). The CDR3 runs to 16 residues. V was clipped by 3 bases and J by 0 bases, with 13 bases between them. Looked up from germline, CDR1 is SGHKS and CDR2 is YYEKEE (reference sequence). CDR3 DNA: TGTGCCAGCAGCTCCAGGAGAGGGGACTCCTACAATGAGCAGTTCTTC. As protein: CASSSRRGDSYNEQFF.

This clonotype was seen only a few times. The chain is built from TRBV3-1 and TRBJ2-4; 13 bases are a match to TRBD2. This CDR3 spans 20 amino acids. After removal of 1 base from V and 10 bases from J, the junction contained 19 bases not matched to a gene. Germline V gives CDR1 LGHDT, CDR2 YNNKEL (reference sequence). The CDR3 DNA reads TGTGCCAGCAGCCAAGTGGAGGGGACTAGCGGGGTTGGCATCGGGCAAATTCAGTACTTC. The encoded protein is CASSQVEGTSGVGIGQIQYF.